These T cell receptor beta chains were read from a single sample in a study of blood T cell repertoires in COVID-19. Here immunoSEQ multiplex PCR was the method, and the copy in TCRdb shows in-frame clones only, minus some. The repertoire holds about 180,000 clones, with 80% to 85% as singletons. The sample taken for sequencing was peripheral blood. These receptors originate from a woman between 65 and 79 years old with COVID-19, enrolled during active disease. The CDR3 runs from the conserved cysteine through the conserved F or W. The D gene is left open where the match is weak. Some rows mark clone size as missing; the rest say once, few, many or name a class of expanded clone.

CDR3 DNA	CDR3 protein	clone size	J gene	D gene	V gene
TGCGCCAGCACCCCGGATGAGCGCTACGAGCAGTACTTC	CASTPDERYEQYF	.	TRBJ2-7	.	TRBV5-1
TGTGCCAGCAGGAAGACAGGGGGAACGAGCTATGAGCAGTTCTTC	CASRKTGGTSYEQFF	.	TRBJ2-1	TRBD1	TRBV28
TGTGCCAGTAGGTCCGGGGGACAGCCCAATCAGCCCCAGCATTTT	CASRSGGQPNQPQHF	.	TRBJ1-5	TRBD1	TRBV19
TGCGCCAGCAGCCAAGAAGTCCTAGCGGTCTACGAGCAGTACTTC	CASSQEVLAVYEQYF	.	TRBJ2-7	TRBD2	TRBV4-3
TGCGCCAGCAGCCAAGCCTTAGCGGGGACTAGCGTGTCCTACAATGAGCAGTTCTTC	CASSQALAGTSVSYNEQFF	.	TRBJ2-1	TRBD2	TRBV4-3
TGTGCCAGCAGTGGTTTACTTCAAGAGACCCAGTACTTC	CASSGLLQETQYF	.	TRBJ2-5	.	TRBV2
TGTGCCACCAGGGGGGACACGTCCGAGCAGTACTTC	CATRGDTSEQYF	.	TRBJ2-7	.	TRBV24-1
TGTGCCAGCAGCCCCAGGGGAGAGGCCTACGAGCAGTACTTC	CASSPRGEAYEQYF	.	TRBJ2-7	.	TRBV28
TGTGCCAGCAGTTACGAACACCCGAACACTGAAGCTTTCTTT	CASSYEHPNTEAFF	.	TRBJ1-1	.	TRBV6-2/TRBV6-3
TGTGCCAGCAGCCCATTTAGCGGGGCTTCCTACGAGCAGTACTTC	CASSPFSGASYEQYF	.	TRBJ2-7	TRBD2	TRBV9
TGCGCCAGCAGCTCGGGGAGGGTACAGACCCAGTACTTC	CASSSGRVQTQYF	.	TRBJ2-5	TRBD2	TRBV5-1
TGCAGCGTGAAATTAGAGGGTGGAACTGAAGCTTTCTTT	CSVKLEGGTEAFF	few	TRBJ1-1	.	TRBV29-1
TGTGCCACCAGTGGCCGGAGGGGATCCTACAATGAGCAGTTCTTC	CATSGRRGSYNEQFF	.	TRBJ2-1	.	TRBV24-1
TGTGCCTGGGGGGGGACAGAGGAGTTACAGCACTTC	CAWGGTEELQHF	.	TRBJ2-7	.	TRBV30
TGTGCCACCAGCAGAGATCCCGGGGTAGCCTACGAGCAGTACTTC	CATSRDPGVAYEQYF	.	TRBJ2-7	.	TRBV15
TGTGCCAGCTCGGCAGGGGGACCCTGGGATACGCAGTATTTT	CASSAGGPWDTQYF	.	TRBJ2-3	TRBD1	TRBV2
TGTGCCAGCAGTTCTGACAGGGGGAAATACGAGCAGTACTTC	CASSSDRGKYEQYF	.	TRBJ2-7	TRBD1	TRBV27
TGTGCCAGCAGCCCGAGAACCGAGCTGTTTTTT	CASSPRTELFF	.	TRBJ2-2	.	TRBV28